One T cell receptor beta chain is described in this entry. The source of the sample is a study of blood T cell repertoires in COVID-19. About the study: From the United States, Italy and Spain came samples of acute and convalescent COVID-19. T cells, B-cell-depleted T cells, or PBMCs provided the cDNA or gDNA that served as material.

Original analysis: Researchers report that nucleated cell counts were estimated from reference gene primer amplification. The protocol was immunoSEQ multiplex PCR, while the TCRdb copy is restricted to in-frame clones and leaves out a portion. That table supplies the V and J calls and clone size; D and trimming were determined from the DNA. Counted here are about 97,000 clones, almost 85% occurring once; the ten biggest clones make up just under 10%. The clonotype comes from a man in his forties with active or convalescent COVID-19. The specimen was peripheral blood.

CDR3 amino acids: CASSLSGDSPLHF. CDR3 in DNA: TGTGCCAGCAGCCTTTCAGGGGATTCACCCCTCCACTTT. The chain carries TRBV6-4 and TRBJ1-6; a weak D match, TRBD1 (6 bases). Germline assignment: CDR1 MRHNA and CDR2 SNTAGT. CDR3 length: 13 residues. V lost 6 bases and J 8 bases, leaving 11 bases between the germline ends.